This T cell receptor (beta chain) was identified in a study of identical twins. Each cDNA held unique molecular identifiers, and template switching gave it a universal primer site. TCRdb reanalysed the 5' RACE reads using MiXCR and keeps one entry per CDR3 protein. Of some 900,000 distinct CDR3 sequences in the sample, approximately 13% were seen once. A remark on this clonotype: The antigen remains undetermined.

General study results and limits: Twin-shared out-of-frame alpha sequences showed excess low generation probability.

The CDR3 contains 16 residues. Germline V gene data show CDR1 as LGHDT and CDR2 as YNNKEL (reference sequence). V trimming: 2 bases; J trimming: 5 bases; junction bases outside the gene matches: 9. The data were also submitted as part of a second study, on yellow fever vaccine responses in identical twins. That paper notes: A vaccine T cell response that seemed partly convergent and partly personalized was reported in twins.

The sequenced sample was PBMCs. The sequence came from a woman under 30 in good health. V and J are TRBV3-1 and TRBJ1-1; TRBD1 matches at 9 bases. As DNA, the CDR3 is TGTGCCAGCAGCCAACCGACTGACGGACAGGGGACTGAAGCTTTCTTT. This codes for CASSQPTDGQGTEAFF.